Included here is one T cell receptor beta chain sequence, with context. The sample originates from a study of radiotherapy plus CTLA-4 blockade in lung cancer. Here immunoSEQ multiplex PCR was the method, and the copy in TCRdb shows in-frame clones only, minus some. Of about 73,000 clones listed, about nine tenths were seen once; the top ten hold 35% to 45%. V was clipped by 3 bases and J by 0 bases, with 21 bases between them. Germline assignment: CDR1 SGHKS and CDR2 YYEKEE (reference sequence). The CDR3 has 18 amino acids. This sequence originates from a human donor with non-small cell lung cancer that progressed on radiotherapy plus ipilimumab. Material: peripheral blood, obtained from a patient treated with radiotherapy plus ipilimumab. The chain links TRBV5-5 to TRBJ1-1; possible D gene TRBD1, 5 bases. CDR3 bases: TGTGCCAGCAGCTCATACGGGGCAAGGGATGACTTGAACACTGAAGCTTTCTTT. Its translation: CASSSYGARDDLNTEAFF.